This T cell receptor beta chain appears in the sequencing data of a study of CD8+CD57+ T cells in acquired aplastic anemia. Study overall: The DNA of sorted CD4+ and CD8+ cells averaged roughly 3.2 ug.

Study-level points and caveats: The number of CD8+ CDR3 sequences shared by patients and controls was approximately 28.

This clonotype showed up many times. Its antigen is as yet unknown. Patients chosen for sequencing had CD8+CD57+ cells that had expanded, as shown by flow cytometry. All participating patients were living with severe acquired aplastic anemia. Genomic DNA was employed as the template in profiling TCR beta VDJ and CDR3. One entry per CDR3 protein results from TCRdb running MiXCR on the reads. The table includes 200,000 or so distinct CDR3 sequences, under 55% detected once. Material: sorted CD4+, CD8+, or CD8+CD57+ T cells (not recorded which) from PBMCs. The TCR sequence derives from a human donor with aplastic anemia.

The CDR3 DNA reads TGCGCCAGCATCGGGACTAGCGGGGGCCCAGAGACCCAGTACTTC. Encoded protein: CASIGTSGGPETQYF. The chain joins TRBV10-2 to TRBJ2-5, with 14 bases matching TRBD2. Germline CDR1 WSHSY, CDR2 SAAADI. The CDR3 totals 15 residues. Trimming at V came to 7 bases and at J to 4 bases, leaving 5 bases not matched to a gene.